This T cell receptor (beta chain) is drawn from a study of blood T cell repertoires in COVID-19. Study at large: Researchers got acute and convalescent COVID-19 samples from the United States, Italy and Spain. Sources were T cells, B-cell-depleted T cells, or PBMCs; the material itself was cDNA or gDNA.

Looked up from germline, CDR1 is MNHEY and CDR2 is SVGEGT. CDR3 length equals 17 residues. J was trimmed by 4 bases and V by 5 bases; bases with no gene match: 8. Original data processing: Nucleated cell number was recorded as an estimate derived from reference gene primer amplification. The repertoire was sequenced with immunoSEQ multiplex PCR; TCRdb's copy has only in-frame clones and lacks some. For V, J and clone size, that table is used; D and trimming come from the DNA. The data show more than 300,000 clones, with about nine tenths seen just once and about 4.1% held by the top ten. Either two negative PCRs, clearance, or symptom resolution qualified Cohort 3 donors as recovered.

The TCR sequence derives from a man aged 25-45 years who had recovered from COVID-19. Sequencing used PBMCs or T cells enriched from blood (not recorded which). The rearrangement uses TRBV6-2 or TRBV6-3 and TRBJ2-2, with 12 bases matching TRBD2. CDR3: CASSKRLAGDGTGELFF. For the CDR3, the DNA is TGTGCCAGCAGTAAACGACTAGCGGGGGATGGCACCGGGGAGCTGTTTTTT.